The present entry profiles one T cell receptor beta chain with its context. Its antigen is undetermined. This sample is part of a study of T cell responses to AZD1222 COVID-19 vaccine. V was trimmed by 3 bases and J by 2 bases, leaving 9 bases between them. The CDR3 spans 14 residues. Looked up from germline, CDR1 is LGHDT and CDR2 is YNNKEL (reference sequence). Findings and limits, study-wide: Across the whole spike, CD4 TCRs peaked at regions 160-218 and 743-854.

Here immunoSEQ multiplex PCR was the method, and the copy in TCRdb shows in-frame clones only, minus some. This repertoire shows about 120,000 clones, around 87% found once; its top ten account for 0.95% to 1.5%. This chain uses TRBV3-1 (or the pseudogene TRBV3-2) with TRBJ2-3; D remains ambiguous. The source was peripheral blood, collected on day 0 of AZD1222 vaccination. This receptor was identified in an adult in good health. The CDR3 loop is CASSQKGITDTQYF. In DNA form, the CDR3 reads TGTGCCAGCAGCCAGAAAGGTATCACAGATACGCAGTATTTT.